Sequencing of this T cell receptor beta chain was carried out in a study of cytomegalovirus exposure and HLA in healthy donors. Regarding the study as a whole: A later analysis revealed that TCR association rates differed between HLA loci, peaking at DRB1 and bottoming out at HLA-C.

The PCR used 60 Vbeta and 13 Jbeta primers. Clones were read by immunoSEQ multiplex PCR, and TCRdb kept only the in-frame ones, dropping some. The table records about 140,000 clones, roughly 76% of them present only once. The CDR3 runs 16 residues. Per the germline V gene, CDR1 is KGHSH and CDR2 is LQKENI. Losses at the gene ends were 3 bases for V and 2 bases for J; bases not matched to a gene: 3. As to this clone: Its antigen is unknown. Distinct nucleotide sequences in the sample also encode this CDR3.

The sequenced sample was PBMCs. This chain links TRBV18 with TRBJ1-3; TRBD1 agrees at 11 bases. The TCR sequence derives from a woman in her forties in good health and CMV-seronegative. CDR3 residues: CASSPSGQGAGNTIYF. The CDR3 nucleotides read TGTGCCAGCTCACCGTCGGGACAGGGGGCTGGAAACACCATATATTTT.